A few counts support the clone carrying this T cell receptor (beta chain). Its antigen is not identified. In building TCR beta libraries, iRepertoire HTBI primers were used together with Arm-PCR of CDR3 regions. TCRdb independently ran MiXCR on the multiplex PCR reads; one entry per CDR3 protein. The sample contains 350,000 to 500,000 distinct CDR3 sequences, 16% of which appear only once. As to time point: newly diagnosed GD, antithyroid drugs for less than 3 months. From RNA extracted from PBMCs, the TCR library was made. These data come from a study of regulatory T cells in long-lasting Graves disease. General study results and limits: Graves' patients with persistent disease showed TCR diversity lower than patients newly diagnosed.

V was clipped by 5 bases and J by 3 bases; unmatched bases: 6. This CDR3 is 14 amino acids long. Germline V CDR1 and CDR2: MDHEN, SYDVKM. The sample was also reused in another study, on T cells in Graves' hyperthyroidism and ophthalmopathy. This second study says: Diagnoses were made from clinical symptoms, serum measures (thyroxine and TRAb), thyroid ultrasound and orbital computed tomography. In the analysis, a 13 V-J model separated ophthalmopathy from stable hyperthyroidism.

Sequenced material: peripheral blood mononuclear cells (PBMCs), taken at new diagnosis, from a patient treated with antithyroid drugs. This sequence originates from a woman aged 18 to 35 with Graves disease. The rearrangement links TRBV28 to TRBJ2-7; the match to TRBD1 covers 8 bases. The CDR3 spells CASSLTDRVYEQYF. The CDR3 DNA reads TGTGCCAGCAGTCTTACGGACAGGGTCTACGAGCAGTACTTC.